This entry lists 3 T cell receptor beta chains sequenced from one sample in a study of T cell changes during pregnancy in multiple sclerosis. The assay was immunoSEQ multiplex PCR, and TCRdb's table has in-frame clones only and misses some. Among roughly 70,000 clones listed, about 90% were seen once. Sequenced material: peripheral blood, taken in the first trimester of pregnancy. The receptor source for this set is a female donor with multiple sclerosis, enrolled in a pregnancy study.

The CDR3 nucleotides are TGCAGTGCTCCCCGGGGGGGGGAGCAGTTCTTC. Translation: CSAPRGGEQFF. V gene TRBV20-1 combines with J gene TRBJ2-1, with TRBD2 matching over 8 bases. V shed 5 bases and J 10 bases; nucleotides not matched to a gene: 4. The V gene's germline CDR1 is DFQATT and CDR2 SNEGSKA (reference sequence). This CDR3 is 11 amino acids long.

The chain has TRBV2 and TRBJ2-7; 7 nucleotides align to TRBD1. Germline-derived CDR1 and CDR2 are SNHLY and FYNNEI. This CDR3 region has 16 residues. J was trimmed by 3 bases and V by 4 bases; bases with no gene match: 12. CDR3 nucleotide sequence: TGTGCCAGCAGTGTGCTTGGACAGGTGGGAGTCTACGAGCAGTACTTC. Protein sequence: CASSVLGQVGVYEQYF. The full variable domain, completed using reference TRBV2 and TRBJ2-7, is EPEVTQTPSHQVTQMGQEVILRCVPISNHLYFYWYRQILGQKVEFLVSFYNNEISEKSEIFDDQFSVERPDGSNFTLKIRSTKLEDSAMYFCASSVLGQVGVYEQYFGPGTRLTVT.

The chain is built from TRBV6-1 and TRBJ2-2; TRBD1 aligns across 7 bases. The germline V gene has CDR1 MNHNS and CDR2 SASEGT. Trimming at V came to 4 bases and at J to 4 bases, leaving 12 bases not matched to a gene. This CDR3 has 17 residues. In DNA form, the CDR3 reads TGTGCCAGCAGTGGAGGATGGGACAGACAATTCACCGGGGAGCTGTTTTTT. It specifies CASSGGWDRQFTGELFF.